These 19 T cell receptor beta chains share one sample of origin, sequenced in a study of OX40 agonist ivuxolimab in advanced cancers. Sequencing was performed with immunoSEQ multiplex PCR; in TCRdb, only in-frame clones are kept and a portion is missing. The sample has over 90,000 clones; roughly nine tenths are singletons. The sequences come from CD4+ or CD8+ T cells sorted from blood, collected in a trial of the OX40 agonist ivuxolimab. These receptors all come from an adult with an advanced solid tumor such as melanoma, head and neck, liver or kidney cancer.

The sample holds many counts of this clone. This chain uses TRBV7-9 with TRBJ1-1; possible D gene TRBD1, 6 bases. Germline CDR1 is SEHNR and CDR2 is FQNEAQ (reference sequence). The germline V and J ends were trimmed by 6 bases and 4 bases, with 12 bases remaining between them. The CDR3 covers 13 residues. The CDR3 is CASSPQGSTEAFF. For the CDR3, the DNA is TGTGCCAGCAGTCCTCAGGGGAGCACTGAAGCTTTCTTT.

The chain carries TRBV27 and TRBJ1-2, with TRBD1 identical over 7 bases. The CDR3 covers 15 residues. CDR1 is MNHEY, CDR2 SMNVEV, per germline (reference sequence). The V and J ends lost 10 bases and 3 bases, in that order; junction bases with no gene match: 14. CDR3 region: CATLNSRQGHYGYTF. CDR3 DNA sequence: TGTGCCACCCTTAATAGCCGACAGGGCCACTATGGCTACACCTTC.

The rearrangement uses TRBV6-4 and TRBJ2-3; the D is unclear. Germline CDR1 is MRHNA and CDR2 is SNTAGT. V was pared by 5 bases and J by 4 bases, with 10 bases between. CDR3 length: 13 residues. The CDR3 loop reads CASSRQYPDTQYF. The CDR3 DNA reads as TGTGCCAGCAGTCGGCAGTACCCAGATACGCAGTATTTT.

The chain uses TRBV6-5 and TRBJ2-5; 7 positions agree with TRBD1. The CDR3 runs to 14 residues. From germline, CDR1 is MNHEY and CDR2 SVGAGI. V was clipped by 5 bases and J by 7 bases; unmatched bases: 10. For the CDR3, the DNA is TGTGCCAGCAGTCCCGGGACAGCCTCGGGGACCCAGTACTTC. Protein product: CASSPGTASGTQYF.

This clone came up a few times. The chain carries TRBV29-1 and TRBJ2-1; D is undetermined. CDR3 length: 13 amino acids. Trimming cost V 7 bases and J 5 bases, with 15 bases left between them. Looked up from germline, CDR1 is SQVTM and CDR2 is ANQGSEA. CDR3 region: CSGATNNHNEQFF. For the CDR3, the DNA is TGCAGCGGGGCCACAAACAATCACAATGAGCAGTTCTTC.

V is TRBV27 and J is TRBJ1-2; 8 bases are a match to TRBD1. This CDR3 spans 15 amino acids. Germline lookup yields CDR1 MNHEY and CDR2 SMNVEV (reference sequence). V lost 2 bases to trimming and J lost 2 bases; unmatched junction nucleotides: 4. The CDR3 here is CASSLQGASNYGYTF. As DNA, the CDR3 is TGTGCCAGCAGTTTACAGGGGGCTAGCAACTATGGCTACACCTTC.

This chain uses TRBV19 with TRBJ1-2, with D uncertain. The germline gives CDR1 LNHDA, CDR2 SQIVND (reference sequence). The CDR3 totals 11 residues. V was pared by 8 bases and J by 4 bases, with 8 bases between. The CDR3 protein is CASRGSYGYTF. The CDR3 bases are TGTGCCAGTCGAGGCAGCTATGGCTACACCTTC.

This chain links TRBV2 with TRBJ1-2; no definite D call. Germline V gene sequence: CDR1 SNHLY, CDR2 FYNNEI. CDR3 size: 15 residues. Trimming removed 0 bases at V and 0 bases at J, with 8 bases between. In nucleotides, the CDR3 is TGTGCCAGCAGTGAAGCGCCCCCAGCTAACTATGGCTACACCTTC. This translates into CASSEAPPANYGYTF.

Written as DNA, the CDR3 is TGTGCCAGTAGTATTAGAGGTAGCGGGGGGGCGAGTTATGAGCAGTTCTTC. This sequence encodes CASSIRGSGGASYEQFF. The genes are TRBV19 and TRBJ2-1; 11 positions agree with TRBD2. Germline loops: CDR1 LNHDA, CDR2 SQIVND (reference sequence). The CDR3 length is 17 residues. J lost 8 bases, V lost 3 bases, and 12 bases had no gene match.

The chain has TRBV25-1 and TRBJ1-4, with 7 bases identical to TRBD1. Trimming removed 8 bases from V and 7 bases from J; junction bases left unmatched: 7. Germline V gene lookup returns CDR1 MGHDK and CDR2 SYGVNS. This CDR3 is 13 amino acids long. The CDR3 nucleotides are TGTGCCAGCCTAGACAGGGTTATTGAAAAACTGTTTTTT. Translation gives CASLDRVIEKLFF.

This sequence joins TRBV6-1 and TRBJ2-7; possible D gene TRBD2, 5 bases. Germline V gene data show CDR1 as MNHNS and CDR2 as SASEGT. This CDR3 spans 14 amino acids. Trimming removed 7 bases from V and 3 bases from J, with 16 bases in between. The CDR3 reads CASTRGRAVYEQYF. The CDR3 DNA sequence: TGTGCCAGCACCAGAGGGAGAGCCGTCTACGAGCAGTACTTC.

This sequence joins TRBV10-3 and TRBJ2-7, with 11 bases lining up with TRBD2. This CDR3 comprises 17 residues. From germline, CDR1 is ENHRY and CDR2 SYGVKD. Unmatched junction bases numbered 6, after V lost 0 bases and J lost 2 bases. CDR3 bases: TGTGCCATCAGTGAGTCGGAAACTAGCGGGGGCCCCTACGAGCAGTACTTC. It is translated as CAISESETSGGPYEQYF.

The chain has TRBV10-2 and TRBJ1-4; TRBD1 might be the D (6 bases). Germline V lookup: CDR1 WSHSY, CDR2 SAAADI. The ends were cut back, 6 bases at V and 7 bases at J, with 18 bases in the middle. The CDR3 has 15 residues. The CDR3 DNA sequence: TGCGCCAGCAGCTTAGGGGGGTACGGCGGTGAAAAACTGTTTTTT. Protein sequence: CASSLGGYGGEKLFF.

This clone was seen more than once but under ten times. The chain has TRBV19 and TRBJ1-2, with TRBD1 as a possible D gene (6 bases). CDR1 and CDR2 (germline): LNHDA, SQIVND (reference sequence). Trimming left V 5 bases short and J 2 bases short, with 21 bases between. This CDR3 has 17 amino acids. The CDR3 sequence: CASSPRRVAGVNYGYTF. The CDR3 nucleotides read TGTGCCAGTAGTCCACGAAGGGTAGCAGGGGTCAACTATGGCTACACCTTC.

The chain joins TRBV7-9 to TRBJ2-2, with D possibly being TRBD1 or TRBD2 (5 bases each). This CDR3 region has 17 residues. Germline CDR1 reads SEHNR; CDR2 reads FQNEAQ (reference sequence). Trimming stripped 1 base from V and 0 bases from J, with 12 bases between. The CDR3 DNA sequence: TGTGCCAGCAGCTTAGGATTGCCGGGACCGAACACCGGGGAGCTGTTTTTT. Residues: CASSLGLPGPNTGELFF.

The chain has TRBV19 and TRBJ2-1; D is unresolved. CDR1 and CDR2 (germline): LNHDA, SQIVND (reference sequence). There are 14 residues in the CDR3. V was cut by 8 bases and J by 3 bases, with 14 bases left in between. The CDR3 loop is CASGYRHGYNEQFF. The CDR3 DNA sequence: TGTGCCAGTGGGTACCGGCATGGCTACAATGAGCAGTTCTTC.

J is TRBJ1-5 and V is TRBV19; D is undetermined. This CDR3 spans 16 amino acids. V dropped 1 base and J dropped 0 bases, with 10 bases sitting between them. In germline, CDR1 is LNHDA, CDR2 SQIVND (reference sequence). The CDR3 loop reads CASSIVGSYSNQPQHF. In DNA form, the CDR3 reads TGTGCCAGTAGTATAGTAGGGTCTTATAGCAATCAGCCCCAGCATTTT.

The chain has TRBV10-3 and TRBJ1-2, with unresolved D. The germline V gene encodes CDR1 ENHRY and CDR2 SYGVKD. The CDR3 consists of 14 residues. V was shortened by 3 bases and J by 0 bases, with 8 bases between the two germline ends. Written as DNA, the CDR3 is TGTGCCATCAGTGACCCACCCACTAACTATGGCTACACCTTC. Translating it yields CAISDPPTNYGYTF.

The chain couples TRBV6-1 to TRBJ2-3; D perhaps matches TRBD1 (5 bases). The germline gives CDR1 MNHNS, CDR2 SASEGT. This CDR3 spans 14 amino acids. V was clipped by 7 bases and J by 0 bases, with 11 bases between them. Here the CDR3 reads CASKIGVSTDTQYF. CDR3 nucleotide sequence: TGTGCCAGCAAGATAGGGGTTAGCACAGATACGCAGTATTTT.